This T cell receptor (beta chain) originates from a study of T cell responses to AZD1222 COVID-19 vaccine. Germline CDR1 and CDR2: MNHEY and SVGAGI. The CDR3 contains 15 residues. Losses at the gene ends were 9 bases for V and 4 bases for J; bases not matched to a gene: 7. Sequenced by immunoSEQ multiplex PCR; TCRdb stores in-frame clones only, minus some. The sample contains more than 95,000 clones, around 85% of which appear only once. The sample was peripheral blood, taken on day 0 of MenACWY control vaccination. This chain connects TRBV6-5 to TRBJ2-3; 13 nucleotides align to TRBD2. This TCR was sampled from an adult in good health. The CDR3 region has the DNA TGTGCCAGTCTACTAGCGGGGGGGCCTCCAGATACGCAGTATTTT. Translating it yields CASLLAGGPPDTQYF.